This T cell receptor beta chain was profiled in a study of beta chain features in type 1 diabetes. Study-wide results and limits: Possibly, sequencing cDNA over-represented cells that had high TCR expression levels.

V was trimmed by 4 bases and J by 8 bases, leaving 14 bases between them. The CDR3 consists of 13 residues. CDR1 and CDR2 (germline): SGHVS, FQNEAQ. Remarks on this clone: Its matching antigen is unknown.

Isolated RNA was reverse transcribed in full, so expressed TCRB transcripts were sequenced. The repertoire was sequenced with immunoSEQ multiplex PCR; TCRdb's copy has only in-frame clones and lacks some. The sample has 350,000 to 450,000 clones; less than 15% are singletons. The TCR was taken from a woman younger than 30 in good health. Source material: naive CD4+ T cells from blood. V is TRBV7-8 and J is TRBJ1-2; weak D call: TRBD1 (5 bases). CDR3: CASSSGRVGGYTF. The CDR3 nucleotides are TGTGCCAGCAGCTCAGGGAGGGTTGGAGGCTACACCTTC. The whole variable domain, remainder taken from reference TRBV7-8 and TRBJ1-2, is GAGVSQSPRYKVAKRGQDVALRCDPISGHVSLFWYQQALGQGPEFLTYFQNEAQLDKSGLPSDRFFAERPEGSVSTLKIQRTQQEDSAVYLCASSSGRVGGYTFGSGTRLTVV.